Presented here are 21 T cell receptor beta chains from one specimen sequenced in a study of OX40 agonist ivuxolimab in advanced cancers. The library came from the immunoSEQ multiplex PCR assay. Not all clones reach the TCRdb copy of this immuneACCESS table, which keeps in-frame sequences only. Checked studies attribute under half of the gap to unresolved V genes and leave the rest unexplained. For this sample the table gives about 52,000 clones, of which about 88% were detected only once. Of the sample, 11% to 15% is held by the ten largest clones. The material was CD4+ or CD8+ T cells sorted from blood, obtained in a trial of the OX40 agonist ivuxolimab. The source is an adult with an advanced solid tumor such as melanoma, head and neck, liver or kidney cancer.

The chain carries TRBV2 and TRBJ2-4; 7 nucleotides agree with TRBD1. Trimming removed 7 bases from V and 1 base from J; junction bases left unmatched: 10. CDR1 is SNHLY and CDR2 is FYNNEI in the germline V gene. This CDR3 comprises 16 residues. The CDR3 here is CASNTPGTDAKNIQYF. The CDR3 region has the DNA TGTGCCAGCAATACCCCCGGGACAGACGCCAAAAACATTCAGTACTTC.

The rearrangement links TRBV4-3 to TRBJ1-2; 7 nucleotides align to TRBD1. CDR1 and CDR2 (germline): LGHNA, YSLEER. The CDR3 loop spans 14 amino acids. V gave up 4 bases and J gave up 3 bases; unmatched junction bases: 5. The CDR3 loop reads CASSLEGGDYGYTF. The CDR3 nucleotides read TGCGCCAGCAGCCTAGAAGGGGGCGACTATGGCTACACCTTC.

This clone was observed a handful of times. This may be a read error: a much more frequent sequence differs by one nucleotide. The chain employs TRBV6-1 and TRBJ2-3; 14 nucleotides match TRBD2. The germline gives CDR1 MNHNS, CDR2 SASEGT. The CDR3 is 15 amino acids. Germline trimming cut 5 bases from V and 4 bases from J; bases unmatched to any gene: 2. CDR3 sequence reads: CASSKTSGGADTQYF. The CDR3 nucleotides are TGTGCCAGCAGTAAGACTAGCGGGGGGGCAGATACGCAGTATTTT.

The chain joins TRBV29-1 to TRBJ2-7; 8 nucleotides match TRBD2. Trimming took 4 bases from V and 0 from J; bases not matched to a gene: 2. This CDR3 contains 13 residues. In germline, CDR1 is SQVTM, CDR2 ANQGSEA. This CDR3 reads CSVAGGDSYEQYF. The CDR3 region has the DNA TGCAGCGTTGCGGGGGGGGACTCCTACGAGCAGTACTTC.

This chain joins TRBV10-3 and TRBJ1-2; no clear D gene. Germline values: CDR1 ENHRY, CDR2 SYGVKD. Trimming removed 0 bases from V and 4 bases from J, with 12 bases in between. The CDR3 is made up of 15 amino acids. The CDR3 sequence: CAISESIQTLYGYTF. The CDR3 coding sequence is TGTGCCATCAGTGAGTCCATCCAGACTCTCTATGGCTACACCTTC.

V and J are TRBV11-2 and TRBJ1-2, with D unclear. Germline CDR1 is SGHAT and CDR2 is FQNNGV. The CDR3 spans 15 residues. The V gene lost 4 bases and the J gene lost 3 bases, with 15 bases spanning the gap. The CDR3 here is CASSSSPSPYYGYTF. CDR3 DNA sequence: TGTGCCAGCAGCTCAAGCCCTTCCCCCTACTATGGCTACACCTTC.

This sequence joins TRBV30 and TRBJ2-5, with D possibly TRBD2 on 5 matching bases. The CDR3 runs 15 residues. The V gene's germline CDR1 is GTSNPN and CDR2 SVGIG (reference sequence). The V and J ends lost 0 bases and 5 bases respectively, with 16 bases between them. This chain's CDR3 is CAWSVWHLREETQYF. CDR3 DNA sequence: TGTGCCTGGAGTGTTTGGCATCTGAGGGAGGAGACCCAGTACTTC.

The rearrangement joins TRBV15 to TRBJ2-1; D tentatively reads TRBD1 or TRBD2 (7 bases each). Trimming shortened V by 5 bases and J by 10 bases, and 21 bases separated the two germline ends. This CDR3 contains 15 residues. The germline CDR1 and CDR2 sequences are LNHNV and YYDKDF (reference sequence). The CDR3 DNA sequence: TGTGCCACCAGCGCCCCCCAGGGGGGGGGCTGGGAGCAGTTCTTC. Amino acid sequence: CATSAPQGGGWEQFF. The full variable domain, in which reference TRBV15 and TRBJ2-1 provide the parts outside the CDR3, is DAMVIQNPRYQVTQFGKPVTLSCSQTLNHNVMYWYQQKSSQAPKLLFHYYDKDFNNEADTPDNFQSRRPNTSFCFLDIRSPGLGDTAMYLCATSAPQGGGWEQFFGPGTRLTVL.

The chain links TRBV2 to TRBJ1-1; D remains ambiguous. V lost 6 bases and J 1 base, leaving 9 bases between the germline ends. CDR1 and CDR2 (germline): SNHLY, FYNNEI. This CDR3 spans 13 amino acids. This CDR3 reads CASSQDRNTEAFF. CDR3 DNA sequence: TGTGCCAGCAGCCAGGATAGGAACACTGAAGCTTTCTTT.

J is TRBJ2-3 and V is TRBV19, with D possibly TRBD2 on 6 matching bases. This CDR3 has 15 amino acids. CDR1 is LNHDA, CDR2 SQIVND, per germline (reference sequence). The germline V and J ends were trimmed by 3 bases and 1 base, with 11 bases remaining between them. The CDR3 is CASSMEGSGTDTQYF. In DNA, the CDR3 is TGTGCCAGTAGTATGGAGGGTAGTGGCACAGATACGCAGTATTTT.

The chain couples TRBV11-2 to TRBJ2-7, with TRBD1 matching over 7 bases. V lost 4 bases and J lost 5; bases outside the gene matches: 11. Germline values: CDR1 SGHAT, CDR2 FQNNGV. This CDR3 has 15 residues. The CDR3 DNA reads as TGTGCCAGCAGCTCTACCGGTACAGGGGATCACGAGCAGTACTTC. Amino acid sequence: CASSSTGTGDHEQYF.

The V call is TRBV4-3, the J call TRBJ2-3; D gene ambiguous. The CDR3 runs 16 residues. V was shortened by 0 bases and J by 3 bases, with 13 bases between the two germline ends. Germline assignment: CDR1 LGHNA and CDR2 YSLEER. CDR3 coding DNA: TGCGCCAGCAGCCAAGATGGACCGCGGACGACAGATACGCAGTATTTT. As protein: CASSQDGPRTTDTQYF.

The chain links TRBV6-5 to TRBJ2-5; 8 bases are shared with TRBD2. TRBJ2-7 explains the end of the DNA better; the J call may be wrong. Germline CDR1 and CDR2: MNHEY and SVGAGI. This CDR3 is built from 14 residues. The CDR3 loop is CASSFSGGPYEQYF. In nucleotides, the CDR3 is TGTGCCAGCAGTTTCAGCGGGGGTCCCTACGAGCAGTACTTC.

The rearrangement uses TRBV10-3 and TRBJ1-1; D perhaps matches TRBD1 (5 bases). Germline loops: CDR1 ENHRY, CDR2 SYGVKD. CDR3 length: 11 amino acids. Trimming cost V 11 bases and J 8 bases, with 15 bases left between them. The CDR3 loop reads CAVSYGGEAFF. Here the CDR3 DNA reads TGTGCCGTCTCCTACGGGGGGGAAGCTTTCTTT.

This clone was detected once. This sequence joins TRBV27 and TRBJ2-7; 8 bases match TRBD1. The CDR3 totals 13 residues. V lost 5 bases and J lost 5; bases outside the gene matches: 5. Germline lookup yields CDR1 MNHEY and CDR2 SMNVEV (reference sequence). DNA for the CDR3: TGTGCCAGCAGTGAGACAGGGGACCACGAGCAGTACTTC. This codes for CASSETGDHEQYF.

The rearrangement uses TRBV14 and TRBJ1-2, with D possibly matching TRBD1 (6 bases). The CDR3 runs to 15 residues. Trimming pared 2 bases from V and 5 bases from J, leaving 15 bases between. In germline, CDR1 is SGHDN, CDR2 FVKESK. CDR3 in amino acids: CASSQLGGSAYGYTF. Written as DNA, the CDR3 is TGTGCCAGCAGCCAACTAGGGGGATCCGCGTATGGCTACACCTTC.

The CDR3 nucleotides read TGTGCCAGCAGCCAAGTGGGAGGGGACTATGGCTACACCTTC. This gives the protein CASSQVGGDYGYTF. This chain joins TRBV4-2 and TRBJ1-2, with D tentatively TRBD1 (5 bases). This CDR3 contains 14 residues. From germline, CDR1 is LGHNA and CDR2 YNFKEQ. The germline V and J ends were trimmed by 1 base and 3 bases, with 9 bases remaining between them.

The chain uses TRBV7-9 and TRBJ2-7; TRBD1 might be the D (7 bases). The CDR3 runs 14 residues. Germline CDR1 reads SEHNR; CDR2 reads FQNEAQ (reference sequence). Trimming shortened V by 2 bases and J by 5 bases, and 13 bases separated the two germline ends. This CDR3 is CASSLSSGGHEQYF. The CDR3 region has the DNA TGTGCCAGCAGCTTAAGTTCAGGGGGGCACGAGCAGTACTTC.

As DNA, the CDR3 is TGTGCCACCAGCGGGACCTTGACAGGGGCTAATGAAAAACTGTTTTTT. This translates into CATSGTLTGANEKLFF. V is TRBV15 and J is TRBJ1-4; 8 bases line up with TRBD1. The length of the CDR3 is 16 residues. The germline gives CDR1 LNHNV, CDR2 YYDKDF (reference sequence). V lost 5 bases, J lost 3 bases, and 8 bases stayed unmatched.

The V call is TRBV2, the J call TRBJ1-1, with a possible D match to TRBD1 (6 bases). The length of the CDR3 is 14 residues. V gave up 3 bases and J gave up 5 bases, with 13 bases separating them. Per germline, CDR1 SNHLY and CDR2 FYNNEI. The CDR3 DNA follows: TGTGCCAGCAGTGATTCCGGACAGAAAACTGAAGCTTTCTTT. The encoded protein is CASSDSGQKTEAFF.

This chain links TRBV7-9 with TRBJ2-7; 8 nucleotides agree with TRBD2. Germline V gene lookup returns CDR1 SEHNR and CDR2 FQNEAQ (reference sequence). Unmatched junction bases numbered 6, after V lost 2 bases and J lost 3 bases. The CDR3 has 15 residues. The CDR3 bases are TGTGCCAGCAGCTTATTCTTTGGGACTAGCTACGAGCAGTACTTC. Its translation is CASSLFFGTSYEQYF.